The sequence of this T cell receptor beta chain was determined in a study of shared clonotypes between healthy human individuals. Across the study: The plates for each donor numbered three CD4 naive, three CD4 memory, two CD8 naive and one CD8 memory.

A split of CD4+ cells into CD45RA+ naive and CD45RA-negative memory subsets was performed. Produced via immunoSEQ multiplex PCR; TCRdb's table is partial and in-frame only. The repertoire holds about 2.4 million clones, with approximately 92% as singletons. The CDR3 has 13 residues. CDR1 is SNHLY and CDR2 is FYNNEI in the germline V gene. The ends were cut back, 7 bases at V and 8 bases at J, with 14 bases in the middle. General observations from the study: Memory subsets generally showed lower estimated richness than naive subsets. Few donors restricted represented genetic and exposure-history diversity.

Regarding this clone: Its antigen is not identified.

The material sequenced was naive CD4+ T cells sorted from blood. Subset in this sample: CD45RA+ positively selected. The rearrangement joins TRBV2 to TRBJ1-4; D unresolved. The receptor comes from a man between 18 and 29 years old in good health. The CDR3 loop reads CASTERVGEKLFF. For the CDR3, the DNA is TGTGCCAGCACCGAGCGGGTAGGGGAAAAACTGTTTTTT. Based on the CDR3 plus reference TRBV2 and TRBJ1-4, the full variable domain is EPEVTQTPSHQVTQMGQEVILRCVPISNHLYFYWYRQILGQKVEFLVSFYNNEISEKSEIFDDQFSVERPDGSNFTLKIRSTKLEDSAMYFCASTERVGEKLFFGSGTQLSVL.